The sequence of this TCR beta chain was determined in a study of cytomegalovirus exposure and HLA in healthy donors. Points from the study as a whole: Published work reported that the classifier diagnosed cytomegalovirus status with high specificity and sensitivity. A later analysis linked a missense DCLRE1C variant to TCR beta V- and J-gene trimming. Sequencing probably produced one cluster of sequence variants that were highly shared.

V shed 11 bases and J 1 base; nucleotides not matched to a gene: 8. This CDR3 is built from 15 residues. The germline gives CDR1 MNHEY, CDR2 SMNVEV (reference sequence). The PCR ran on 60 Vbeta and 13 Jbeta primers. Sequencing used immunoSEQ multiplex PCR; TCRdb keeps in-frame clones, though not all of them. The data contain some 180,000 clones, roughly 74% of them singletons. Whereas donors were nominally healthy upon sampling, unrecorded immune exposures were probable. Of note for this clone: What it binds is not known.

Sequencing was performed on PBMCs. V usage is TRBV27 and J usage is TRBJ1-2; TRBD1 matches at 12 bases. The TCR sequence derives from a female donor in good health and CMV-seronegative. The CDR3 protein is CAQLGQGAFNYGYTF. In DNA form, the CDR3 reads TGTGCCCAACTGGGACAGGGGGCTTTTAACTATGGCTACACCTTC.